The present T cell receptor (beta chain) was sequenced within a study of blood T cell repertoires in COVID-19 (dated by TCRdb to the early 2020s). General notes on the study: Samples from collaborators originated in the United States, Italy and Spain and spanned both the acute and convalescent phases of COVID-19. Deeply sampled blood TCRbeta repertoires from subjects exposed to, actively infected with, or recovered from COVID-19 were included in the dataset. The repertoires were released in a freely available public database intended as a resource for research on the immune response to SARS-CoV-2. The samples were drawn from the first 160 participants of the ongoing ImmuneRACE study and from over a thousand subjects provided by 6 global collaborators. Where available, HLA class I and class II types were taken from metadata supplied by the sample provider and were not determined by assay-based typing. Sample metadata almost always included a de-identified subject ID, COVID-19 status, age in years and sex. The material from the prospective study consisted of cDNA or gDNA derived from T cells, B-cell-depleted T cells, or PBMCs.

With regard to this clone: Its antigen is still unknown. Base qualities were left out, and no much larger clone turns up one base away.

The immunoSEQ Assay, a bias-controlled multiplex PCR, was used to amplify TCRbeta CDR3 regions from genomic DNA. Per the authors' processing: Nucleated cell counts per sample were estimated from amplification of reference gene primers within the assay. To quantify the absolute abundance of each unique TCRbeta CDR3 rearrangement, sequence reads were collapsed and filtered. For each sample, productive Simpson clonality was calculated by taking the square root of Simpson's diversity index across productive rearrangements. TCRdb re-hosts the immuneACCESS table, in-frame sequences only. Its copies lack some clones; in the studies checked, an unresolved V gene accounts for under half of them, and the cause for the rest is not known. That table gives V, J and clone size, and the DNA gave D and trimming. In this sample the table shows about 290,000 clones, approximately 90% of which occur a single time. The ten largest clones represent approximately 4.2% of the sample.

Results and caveats for the whole study, not just this receptor: The quantity of clinical and demographic metadata differed by source and by participant and was supplied without curation.

The CDR3 runs 11 amino acids, cysteine and phenylalanine included. The read is trimmed to its CDR3 DNA, 33 bases read in frame from base 1. V is reduced by 6 bases and J by 6 bases, leaving a spacing of 9 bases between them. The germline V gene sets CDR1 to SNHLY and CDR2 to FYNNEI. Each collaborating institution followed its own protocols to collect whole blood in K2EDTA tubes. Collaborator samples were shipped for TCRbeta analysis as frozen whole blood, isolated PBMCs, or DNA extracted from either sample type. This clonotype originated in a man aged 35-49 years with acute or convalescent COVID-19. The rearrangement combines TRBV2 with TRBJ2-7; D gene: possibly TRBD2, on 6 matching bases. The sample comprised peripheral blood. The sequenced DNA: TGTGCCAGCAGGGAGGGTTCCGAGCAGTACTTC. It encodes CASREGSEQYF.